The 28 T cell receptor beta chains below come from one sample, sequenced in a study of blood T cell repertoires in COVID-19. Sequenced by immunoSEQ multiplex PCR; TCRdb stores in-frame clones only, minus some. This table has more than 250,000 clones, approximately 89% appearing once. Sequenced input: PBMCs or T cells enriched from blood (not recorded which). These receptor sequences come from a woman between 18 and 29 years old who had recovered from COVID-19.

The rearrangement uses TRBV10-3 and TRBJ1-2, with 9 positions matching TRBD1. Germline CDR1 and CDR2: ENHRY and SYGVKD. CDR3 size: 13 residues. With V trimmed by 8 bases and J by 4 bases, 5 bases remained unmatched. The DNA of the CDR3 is TGTGCCATCTCGACAGGGGGAACCTATGGCTACACCTTC. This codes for CAISTGGTYGYTF.

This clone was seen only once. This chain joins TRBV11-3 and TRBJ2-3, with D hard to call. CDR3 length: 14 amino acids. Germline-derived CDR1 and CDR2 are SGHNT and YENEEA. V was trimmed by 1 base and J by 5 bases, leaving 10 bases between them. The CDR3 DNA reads TGTGCCAGCAGCTTAGGCTCGAACTTAGATACGCAGTATTTT. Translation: CASSLGSNLDTQYF.

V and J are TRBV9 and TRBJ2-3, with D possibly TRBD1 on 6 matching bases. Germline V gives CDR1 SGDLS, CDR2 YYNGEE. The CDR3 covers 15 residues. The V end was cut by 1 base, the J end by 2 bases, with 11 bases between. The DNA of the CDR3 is TGTGCCAGCAGCGTAAAAGGGGGATACACAGATACGCAGTATTTT. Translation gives CASSVKGGYTDTQYF. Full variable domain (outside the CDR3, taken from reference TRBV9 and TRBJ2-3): DSGVTQTPKHLITATGQRVTLRCSPRSGDLSVYWYQQSLDQGLQFLIQYYNGEERAKGNILERFSAQQFPDLHSELNLSSLELGDSALYFCASSVKGGYTDTQYFGPGTRLTVL.

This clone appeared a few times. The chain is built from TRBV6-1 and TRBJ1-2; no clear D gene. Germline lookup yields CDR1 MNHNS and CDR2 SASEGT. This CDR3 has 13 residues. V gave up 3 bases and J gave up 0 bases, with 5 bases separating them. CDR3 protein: CASSETTNYGYTF. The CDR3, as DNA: TGTGCCAGCAGTGAGACAACTAACTATGGCTACACCTTC.

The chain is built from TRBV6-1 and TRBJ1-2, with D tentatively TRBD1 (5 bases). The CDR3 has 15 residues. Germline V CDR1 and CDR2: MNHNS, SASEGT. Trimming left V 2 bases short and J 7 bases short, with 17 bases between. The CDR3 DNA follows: TGTGCCAGCAGTGAATTGGGGCTCTTGCGGGGTGGCTACACCTTC. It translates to CASSELGLLRGGYTF.

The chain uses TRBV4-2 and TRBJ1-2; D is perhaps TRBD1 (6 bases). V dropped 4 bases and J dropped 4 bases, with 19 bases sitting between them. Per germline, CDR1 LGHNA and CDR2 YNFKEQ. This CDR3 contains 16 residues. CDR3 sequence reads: CASSPRVQGRAYGYTF. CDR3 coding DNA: TGTGCCAGCAGCCCGAGGGTGCAGGGGAGGGCCTATGGCTACACCTTC.

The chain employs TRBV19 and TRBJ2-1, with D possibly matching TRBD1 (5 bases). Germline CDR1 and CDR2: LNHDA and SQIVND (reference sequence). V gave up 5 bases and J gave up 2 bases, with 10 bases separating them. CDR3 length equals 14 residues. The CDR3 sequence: CASSRTSTYNEQFF. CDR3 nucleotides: TGTGCCAGTAGTCGGACAAGCACCTACAATGAGCAGTTCTTC.

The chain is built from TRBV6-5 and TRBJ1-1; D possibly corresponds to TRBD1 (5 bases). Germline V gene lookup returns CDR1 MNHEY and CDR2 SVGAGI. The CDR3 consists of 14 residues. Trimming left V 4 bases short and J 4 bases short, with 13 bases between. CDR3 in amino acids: CASSSGLGVTEAFF. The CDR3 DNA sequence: TGTGCCAGCAGTTCGGGACTCGGGGTCACTGAAGCTTTCTTT.

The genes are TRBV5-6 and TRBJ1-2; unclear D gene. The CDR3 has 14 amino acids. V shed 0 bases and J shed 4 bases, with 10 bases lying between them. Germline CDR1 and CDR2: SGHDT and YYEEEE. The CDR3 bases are TGTGCCAGCAGCTTGGATCAGACTTTCTATGGCTACACCTTC. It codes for CASSLDQTFYGYTF.

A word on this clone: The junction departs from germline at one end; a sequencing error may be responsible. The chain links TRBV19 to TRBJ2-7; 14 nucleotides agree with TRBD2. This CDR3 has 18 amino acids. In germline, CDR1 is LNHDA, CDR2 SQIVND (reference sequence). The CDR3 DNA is TGTGCCAGTAGTCTAGAAGGACTAGCGGGAGGTTCAACCTACGAGCAGTACTTC. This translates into CASSLEGLAGGSTYEQYF.

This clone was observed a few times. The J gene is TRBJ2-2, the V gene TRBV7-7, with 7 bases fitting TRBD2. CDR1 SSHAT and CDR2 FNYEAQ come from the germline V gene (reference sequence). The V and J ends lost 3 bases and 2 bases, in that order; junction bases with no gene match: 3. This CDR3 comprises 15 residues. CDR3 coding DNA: TGTGCCAGCAGCTTTAGAGCGGGAAACACCGGGGAGCTGTTTTTT. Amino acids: CASSFRAGNTGELFF.

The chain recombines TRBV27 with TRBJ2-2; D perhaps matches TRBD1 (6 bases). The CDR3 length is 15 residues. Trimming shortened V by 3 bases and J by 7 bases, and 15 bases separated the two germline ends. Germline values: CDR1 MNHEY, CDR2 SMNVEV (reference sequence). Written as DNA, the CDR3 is TGTGCCAGCAGTTTTGACAGGTCGTTAATCGGGGAGCTGTTTTTT. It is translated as CASSFDRSLIGELFF.

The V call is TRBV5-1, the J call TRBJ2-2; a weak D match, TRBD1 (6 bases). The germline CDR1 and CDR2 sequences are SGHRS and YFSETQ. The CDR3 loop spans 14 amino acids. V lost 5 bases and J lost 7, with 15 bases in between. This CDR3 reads CASREQGFGGELFF. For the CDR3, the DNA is TGCGCCAGCAGAGAACAGGGCTTTGGCGGGGAGCTGTTTTTT. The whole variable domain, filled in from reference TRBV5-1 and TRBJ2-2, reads KAGVTQTPRYLIKTRGQQVTLSCSPISGHRSVSWYQQTPGQGLQFLFEYFSETQRNKGNFPGRFSGRQFSNSRSEMNVSTLELGDSALYLCASREQGFGGELFFGEGSRLTVL.

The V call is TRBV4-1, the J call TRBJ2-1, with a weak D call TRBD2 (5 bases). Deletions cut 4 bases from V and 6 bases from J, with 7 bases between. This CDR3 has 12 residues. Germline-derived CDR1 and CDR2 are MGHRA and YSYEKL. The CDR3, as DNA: TGCGCCAGCAGCCGGACTGGCAATGAGCAGTTCTTC. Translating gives CASSRTGNEQFF.

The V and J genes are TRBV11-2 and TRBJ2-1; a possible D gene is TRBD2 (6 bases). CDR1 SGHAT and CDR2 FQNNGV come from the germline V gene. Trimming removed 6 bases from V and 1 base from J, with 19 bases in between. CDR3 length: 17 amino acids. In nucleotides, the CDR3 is TGTGCCAGCAGGGGAAGCGGAGGGACGGGATCCTACAATGAGCAGTTCTTC. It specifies CASRGSGGTGSYNEQFF. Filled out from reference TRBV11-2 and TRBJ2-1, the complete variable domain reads EAGVAQSPRYKIIEKRQSVAFWCNPISGHATLYWYQQILGQGPKLLIQFQNNGVVDDSQLPKDRFSAERLKGVDSTLKIQPAKLEDSAVYLCASRGSGGTGSYNEQFFGPGTRLTVL.

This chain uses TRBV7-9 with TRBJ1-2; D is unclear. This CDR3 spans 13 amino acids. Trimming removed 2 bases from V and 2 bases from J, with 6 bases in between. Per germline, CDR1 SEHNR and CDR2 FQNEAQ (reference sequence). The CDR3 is CASSLPGNYGYTF. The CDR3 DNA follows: TGTGCCAGCAGCTTACCGGGGAACTATGGCTACACCTTC.

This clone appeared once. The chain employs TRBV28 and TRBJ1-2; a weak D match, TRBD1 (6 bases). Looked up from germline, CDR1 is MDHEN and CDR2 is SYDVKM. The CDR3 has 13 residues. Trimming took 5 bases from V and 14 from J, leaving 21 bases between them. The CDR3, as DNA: TGTGCCAGCAGTGTAAACCCCCCAGGACAGTCAACCTTC. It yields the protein CASSVNPPGQSTF.

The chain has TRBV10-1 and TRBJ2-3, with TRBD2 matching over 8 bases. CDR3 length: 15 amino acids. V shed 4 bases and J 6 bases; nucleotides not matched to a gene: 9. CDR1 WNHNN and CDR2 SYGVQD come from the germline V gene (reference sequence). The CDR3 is CASSGSGAPEDTQYF. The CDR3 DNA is TGCGCCAGCAGTGGTAGCGGGGCCCCTGAGGATACGCAGTATTTT.

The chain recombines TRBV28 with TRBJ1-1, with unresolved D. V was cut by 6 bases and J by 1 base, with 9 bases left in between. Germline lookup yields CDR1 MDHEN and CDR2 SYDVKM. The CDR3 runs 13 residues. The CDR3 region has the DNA TGTGCCAGCAGACAGATGGGGAACACTGAAGCTTTCTTT. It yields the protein CASRQMGNTEAFF.

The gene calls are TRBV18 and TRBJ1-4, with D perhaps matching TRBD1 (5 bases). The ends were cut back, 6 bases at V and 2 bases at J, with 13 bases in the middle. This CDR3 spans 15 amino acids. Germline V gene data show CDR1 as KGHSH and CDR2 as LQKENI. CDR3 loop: CASSVTGGTNEKLFF. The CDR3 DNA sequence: TGTGCCAGCTCGGTTACAGGTGGCACTAATGAAAAACTGTTTTTT.

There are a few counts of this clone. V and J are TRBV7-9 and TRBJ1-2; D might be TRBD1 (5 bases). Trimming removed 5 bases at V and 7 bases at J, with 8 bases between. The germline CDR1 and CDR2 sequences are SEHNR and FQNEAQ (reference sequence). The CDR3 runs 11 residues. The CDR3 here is CASSGQTGYTF. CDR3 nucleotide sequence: TGTGCCAGCAGCGGACAAACTGGCTACACCTTC.

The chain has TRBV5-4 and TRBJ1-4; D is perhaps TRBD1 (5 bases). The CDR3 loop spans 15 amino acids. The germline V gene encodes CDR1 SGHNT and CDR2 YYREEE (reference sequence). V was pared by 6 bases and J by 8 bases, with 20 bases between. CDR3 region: CASIDKQADGEKLFF. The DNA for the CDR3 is TGTGCCAGCATCGACAAACAGGCCGATGGGGAAAAACTGTTTTTT.

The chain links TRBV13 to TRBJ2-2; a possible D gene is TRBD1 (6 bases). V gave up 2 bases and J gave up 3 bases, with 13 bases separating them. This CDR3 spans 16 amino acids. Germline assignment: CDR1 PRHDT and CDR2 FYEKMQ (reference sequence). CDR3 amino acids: CASSLTLQGYTGELFF. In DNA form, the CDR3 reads TGTGCCAGCAGCTTAACTCTTCAGGGGTACACCGGGGAGCTGTTTTTT.

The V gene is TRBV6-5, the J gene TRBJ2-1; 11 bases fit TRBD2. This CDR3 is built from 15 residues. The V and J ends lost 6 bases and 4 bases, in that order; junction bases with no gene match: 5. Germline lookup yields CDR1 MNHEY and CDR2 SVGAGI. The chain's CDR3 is CASSPGLAGYNEQFF. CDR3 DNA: TGTGCCAGCAGCCCAGGACTAGCGGGTTACAATGAGCAGTTCTTC.

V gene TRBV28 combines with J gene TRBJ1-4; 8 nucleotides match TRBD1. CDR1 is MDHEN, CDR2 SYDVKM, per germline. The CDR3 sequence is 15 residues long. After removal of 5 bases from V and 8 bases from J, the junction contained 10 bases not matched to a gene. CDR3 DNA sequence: TGTGCCAGCAGTCGCAGGACAGGGTCGGCAGAAAAACTGTTTTTT. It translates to CASSRRTGSAEKLFF.

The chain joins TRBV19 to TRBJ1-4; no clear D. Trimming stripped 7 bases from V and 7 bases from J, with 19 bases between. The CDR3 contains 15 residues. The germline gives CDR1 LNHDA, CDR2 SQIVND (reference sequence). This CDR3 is CASTAVRVPGEKLFF. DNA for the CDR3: TGTGCCAGTACCGCAGTACGGGTTCCTGGTGAAAAACTGTTTTTT. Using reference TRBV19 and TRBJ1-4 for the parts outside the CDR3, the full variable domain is DGGITQSPKYLFRKEGQNVTLSCEQNLNHDAMYWYRQDPGQGLRLIYYSQIVNDFQKGDIAEGYSVSREKKESFPLTVTSAQKNPTAFYLCASTAVRVPGEKLFFGSGTQLSVL.

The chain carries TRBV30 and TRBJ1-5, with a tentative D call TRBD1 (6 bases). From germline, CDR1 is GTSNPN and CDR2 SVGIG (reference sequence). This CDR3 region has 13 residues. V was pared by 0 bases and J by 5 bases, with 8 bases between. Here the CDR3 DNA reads TGTGCCTGGAGTGTATACAGGGATCAGCCCCAGCATTTT. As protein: CAWSVYRDQPQHF.

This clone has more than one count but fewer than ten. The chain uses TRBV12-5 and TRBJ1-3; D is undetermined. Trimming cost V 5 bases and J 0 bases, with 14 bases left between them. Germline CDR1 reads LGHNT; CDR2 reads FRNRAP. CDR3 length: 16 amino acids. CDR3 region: CASGPEVAGSGNTIYF. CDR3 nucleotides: TGTGCTAGTGGTCCCGAAGTGGCAGGCTCTGGAAACACCATATATTTT. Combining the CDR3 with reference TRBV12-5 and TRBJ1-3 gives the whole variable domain DARVTQTPRHKVTEMGQEVTMRCQPILGHNTVFWYRQTMMQGLELLAYFRNRAPLDDSGMPKDRFSAEMPDATLATLKIQPSEPRDSAVYFCASGPEVAGSGNTIYFGEGSWLTVV.